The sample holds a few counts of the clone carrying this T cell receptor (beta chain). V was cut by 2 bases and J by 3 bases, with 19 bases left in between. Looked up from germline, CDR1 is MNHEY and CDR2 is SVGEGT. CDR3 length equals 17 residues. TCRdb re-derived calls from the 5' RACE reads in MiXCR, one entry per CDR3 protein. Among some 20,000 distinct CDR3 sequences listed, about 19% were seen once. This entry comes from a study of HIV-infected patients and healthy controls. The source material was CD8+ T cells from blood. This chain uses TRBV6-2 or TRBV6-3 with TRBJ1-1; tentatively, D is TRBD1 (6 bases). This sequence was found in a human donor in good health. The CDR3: CASSYTSPPEGDTEAFF. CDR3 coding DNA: TGTGCCAGCAGTTACACTTCACCTCCCGAGGGGGACACTGAAGCTTTCTTT.